This record concerns one T cell receptor (beta chain) sequence. Its antigen is currently unknown. V gave up 4 bases and J gave up 2 bases, with 16 bases separating them. Germline values: CDR1 SGHDT, CDR2 YYEEEE. The CDR3 has 17 amino acids. The data derive from a study of cytomegalovirus exposure and HLA in healthy donors. PCR was performed using 60 Vbeta and 13 Jbeta primers. The data were produced by immunoSEQ multiplex PCR, yet TCRdb's version contains in-frame clones alone and is incomplete. The sample has some 150,000 clones, 72% seen once. Study-wide results and caveats: The study flagged some 170 TCR beta chains as cytomegalovirus-associated.

This sequence joins TRBV5-6 and TRBJ1-6; no reliable D call. Sequenced material: PBMCs. This TCR came from a human donor in good health. The CDR3 DNA is TGTGCCAGCAGCCCCCCCGGCGTGAGGACCTATAATTCACCCCTCCACTTT. Its protein product is CASSPPGVRTYNSPLHF.